The 19 T cell receptor beta chains presented below share a single source sample, sequenced in a study of shared clonotypes between healthy human individuals. The data were produced by immunoSEQ multiplex PCR, yet TCRdb's version contains in-frame clones alone and is incomplete. The sample lists roughly 1,000,000 clones, 75% to 85% occurring once. Sequencing used memory CD4+ T cells from PBMCs. As to subset: CD45RA-negative fraction. These receptors all come from a man aged 18 to 30 in good health. Some clones in this sample may be carry-over from other donors' samples.

The gene calls are TRBV5-4 and TRBJ2-1; no definite D call. The V and J ends lost 0 bases and 0 bases respectively, with 7 bases between them. From germline, CDR1 is SGHNT and CDR2 YYREEE (reference sequence). The CDR3 spans 15 residues. The CDR3 DNA is TGTGCCAGCAGCTTGGGCGTAGTCTCCTACAATGAGCAGTTCTTC. It encodes CASSLGVVSYNEQFF.

The CDR3 DNA sequence: TGCGCCAGCAGCCGGCGAAGATTATGGGACAGGGCGGGATATGGCTACACCTTC. This codes for CASSRRRLWDRAGYGYTF. The chain couples TRBV4-1 to TRBJ1-2, with TRBD1 matching over 9 bases. V lost 4 bases to trimming and J lost 5 bases; unmatched junction nucleotides: 17. From germline, CDR1 is MGHRA and CDR2 YSYEKL. This CDR3 comprises 18 residues.

Comment on this clone: Since a much larger clone is just one base distant, this may be a read error. Other DNA sequences in this specimen translate into the identical CDR3. V and J are TRBV5-1 and TRBJ2-5; 11 nucleotides line up with TRBD2. Germline V gene lookup returns CDR1 SGHRS and CDR2 YFSETQ. V gave up 4 bases and J gave up 2 bases; unmatched junction bases: 4. CDR3 length equals 15 residues. CDR3 DNA sequence: TGCGCCAGCAGCCCGGGGACTAGCGGTCAAGAGACCCAGTACTTC. Its translation is CASSPGTSGQETQYF. Full variable domain (rest looked up from reference TRBV5-1 and TRBJ2-5): KAGVTQTPRYLIKTRGQQVTLSCSPISGHRSVSWYQQTPGQGLQFLFEYFSETQRNKGNFPGRFSGRQFSNSRSEMNVSTLELGDSALYLCASSPGTSGQETQYFGPGTRLLVL.

The chain combines TRBV10-2 with TRBJ2-7; 10 bases line up with TRBD2. This CDR3 has 14 residues. The germline gives CDR1 WSHSY, CDR2 SAAADI. With V trimmed by 10 bases and J by 2 bases, 8 bases remained unmatched. The CDR3 DNA reads as TGCGCCACCACCGGACTAGCGGAGACCTACGAGCAGTACTTC. Its translation: CATTGLAETYEQYF.

The rearrangement uses TRBV2 and TRBJ2-1; the match to TRBD2 covers 10 bases. This CDR3 has 13 residues. V lost 7 bases to trimming and J lost 5 bases; unmatched junction nucleotides: 2. The V gene's germline CDR1 is SNHLY and CDR2 FYNNEI. The CDR3 DNA is TGTGCCAGCACGGGACTAGCGCACAATGAGCAGTTCTTC. It is translated as CASTGLAHNEQFF.

In nucleotides, the CDR3 is TGTGCCAGCAGCTCCCGAGGACAGGGGGTCATGTATGGCTACACCTTC. This encodes CASSSRGQGVMYGYTF. The V and J genes are TRBV5-4 and TRBJ1-2, with 10 bases fitting TRBD1. CDR1 SGHNT and CDR2 YYREEE come from the germline V gene (reference sequence). The CDR3 has 16 amino acids. Trimming removed 3 bases from V and 5 bases from J; junction bases left unmatched: 10.

This clone has only a few counts. The chain has TRBV29-1 and TRBJ2-7, with 8 bases aligning to TRBD2. With 4 bases clipped from V and 3 bases from J, the junction kept 17 bases outside the gene matches. The V gene's germline CDR1 is SQVTM and CDR2 ANQGSEA. The CDR3 has 17 amino acids. For the CDR3, the DNA is TGCAGCGTTGTACCCCACGGAACTAGCGGTCCTTACTACGAGCAGTACTTC. Encoded protein: CSVVPHGTSGPYYEQYF.

The chain's CDR3 is CASSPNTGGSTTGELFF. The CDR3 DNA reads TGTGCCAGCTCACCGAACACAGGGGGCTCGACCACCGGGGAGCTGTTTTTT. The chain combines TRBV18 with TRBJ2-2; 9 nucleotides agree with TRBD1. The CDR3 consists of 17 residues. With V trimmed by 3 bases and J by 4 bases, 9 bases remained unmatched. Germline CDR1 reads KGHSH; CDR2 reads LQKENI.

This clone was observed a handful of times. This sample also contains other DNA sequences that code for the same CDR3. The CDR3 coding sequence is TGTGCCAGTAGTATAGTGACTCAGCCCCAGCATTTT. Its protein product is CASSIVTQPQHF. The rearrangement uses TRBV19 and TRBJ1-5; D remains ambiguous. The CDR3 has 12 amino acids. Germline V gives CDR1 LNHDA, CDR2 SQIVND (reference sequence). Trimming shortened V by 1 base and J by 6 bases, and 4 bases separated the two germline ends.

The V call is TRBV30, the J call TRBJ1-5, with D maybe TRBD1 (5 bases). Germline values: CDR1 GTSNPN, CDR2 SVGIG (reference sequence). The CDR3 length is 14 residues. The germline V and J ends were trimmed by 2 bases and 1 base, with 9 bases remaining between them. Here the CDR3 reads CAWSRGESNQPQHF. CDR3 sequence (DNA): TGTGCCTGGAGTAGAGGGGAGAGCAATCAGCCCCAGCATTTT.

About this clone: This sample also contains other DNA sequences that code for the same CDR3. The gene calls are TRBV13 and TRBJ2-7; the D gene is possibly TRBD2 (6 bases). Trimming stripped 0 bases from V and 2 bases from J, with 11 bases between. The CDR3 is 15 amino acids. Germline loops: CDR1 PRHDT, CDR2 FYEKMQ (reference sequence). In nucleotides, the CDR3 is TGTGCCAGCAGCTTAGGCGGGGGTTTCACCTACGAGCAGTACTTC. Translated, it gives CASSLGGGFTYEQYF.

This clone has ten or more counts. This chain links TRBV28 with TRBJ1-2, with D unresolved. The CDR3 is made up of 14 amino acids. Trimming shortened V by 6 bases and J by 8 bases, and 19 bases separated the two germline ends. Per the germline V gene, CDR1 is MDHEN and CDR2 is SYDVKM. The CDR3 nucleotides are TGTGCCAGCAGCTTTCCTGCCGGGGTGGTAGGCTACACCTTC. Its translation: CASSFPAGVVGYTF.

The chain has TRBV5-1 and TRBJ2-7; perhaps TRBD2 as D (6 bases). The CDR3 is 14 residues long. Trimming shortened V by 4 bases and J by 4 bases, and 15 bases separated the two germline ends. CDR1 is SGHRS and CDR2 is YFSETQ in the germline V gene. This CDR3 reads CASSPGTPVYEQYF. Written as DNA, the CDR3 is TGCGCCAGCAGCCCGGGGACTCCCGTTTACGAGCAGTACTTC.

The V and J genes are TRBV6-4 and TRBJ2-1; 10 bases are a match to TRBD2. CDR1 is MRHNA and CDR2 is SNTAGT in the germline V gene. The length of the CDR3 is 14 residues. Unmatched junction bases numbered 6, after V lost 7 bases and J lost 6 bases. CDR3 coding DNA: TGTGCCAGCAATCTAGCGGGAGTTTGCAATGAGCAGTTCTTC. Translating gives CASNLAGVCNEQFF.

This chain joins TRBV6-1 and TRBJ2-1; 7 positions match TRBD1. CDR3 length: 13 residues. V was clipped by 3 bases and J by 6 bases; unmatched bases: 2. Germline CDR1 reads MNHNS; CDR2 reads SASEGT. The CDR3 sequence is CASSETGSNEQFF. The DNA of the CDR3 is TGTGCCAGCAGTGAGACAGGGAGCAATGAGCAGTTCTTC.

The chain links TRBV6-1 to TRBJ2-5, with D unclear. Germline V gene data show CDR1 as MNHNS and CDR2 as SASEGT. The V end lost 4 bases, the J end lost 6 bases, and 6 bases lay between the germline ends. This CDR3 is built from 11 residues. CDR3 DNA: TGTGCCAGCAGTGCCGACAAGACCCAGTACTTC. Its protein is CASSADKTQYF.

This clone occurred once. The CDR3 coding sequence is TGTGCCAGCAGCCTAGGGGGGTGGCGGGCCACAGATACGCAGTATTTT. It yields the protein CASSLGGWRATDTQYF. This chain uses TRBV5-4 with TRBJ2-3; D is possibly TRBD1 or TRBD2 (6 bases each). Germline CDR1 and CDR2: SGHNT and YYREEE (reference sequence). The germline V and J ends were trimmed by 4 bases and 2 bases, with 17 bases remaining between them. The CDR3 is 16 residues long.

The chain joins TRBV6-5 to TRBJ2-7; 9 positions agree with TRBD2. V lost 0 bases, J lost 6 bases, and 3 bases stayed unmatched. Germline V gene lookup returns CDR1 MNHEY and CDR2 SVGAGI. This CDR3 region has 14 residues. The CDR3 sequence is CASSYSAGGREQYF. In DNA, the CDR3 is TGTGCCAGCAGTTACTCGGCGGGAGGGCGCGAGCAGTACTTC.

This clone has a handful of counts. The V and J genes are TRBV28 and TRBJ1-1, with D perhaps matching TRBD1 (5 bases). Germline assignment: CDR1 MDHEN and CDR2 SYDVKM. Trimming took off 5 bases at V and 7 bases at J, with 11 bases between the two ends. The CDR3 is made up of 12 amino acids. CDR3 protein: CASSTGGIEAFF. CDR3 in DNA: TGTGCCAGCAGTACCGGGGGGATTGAAGCTTTCTTT.